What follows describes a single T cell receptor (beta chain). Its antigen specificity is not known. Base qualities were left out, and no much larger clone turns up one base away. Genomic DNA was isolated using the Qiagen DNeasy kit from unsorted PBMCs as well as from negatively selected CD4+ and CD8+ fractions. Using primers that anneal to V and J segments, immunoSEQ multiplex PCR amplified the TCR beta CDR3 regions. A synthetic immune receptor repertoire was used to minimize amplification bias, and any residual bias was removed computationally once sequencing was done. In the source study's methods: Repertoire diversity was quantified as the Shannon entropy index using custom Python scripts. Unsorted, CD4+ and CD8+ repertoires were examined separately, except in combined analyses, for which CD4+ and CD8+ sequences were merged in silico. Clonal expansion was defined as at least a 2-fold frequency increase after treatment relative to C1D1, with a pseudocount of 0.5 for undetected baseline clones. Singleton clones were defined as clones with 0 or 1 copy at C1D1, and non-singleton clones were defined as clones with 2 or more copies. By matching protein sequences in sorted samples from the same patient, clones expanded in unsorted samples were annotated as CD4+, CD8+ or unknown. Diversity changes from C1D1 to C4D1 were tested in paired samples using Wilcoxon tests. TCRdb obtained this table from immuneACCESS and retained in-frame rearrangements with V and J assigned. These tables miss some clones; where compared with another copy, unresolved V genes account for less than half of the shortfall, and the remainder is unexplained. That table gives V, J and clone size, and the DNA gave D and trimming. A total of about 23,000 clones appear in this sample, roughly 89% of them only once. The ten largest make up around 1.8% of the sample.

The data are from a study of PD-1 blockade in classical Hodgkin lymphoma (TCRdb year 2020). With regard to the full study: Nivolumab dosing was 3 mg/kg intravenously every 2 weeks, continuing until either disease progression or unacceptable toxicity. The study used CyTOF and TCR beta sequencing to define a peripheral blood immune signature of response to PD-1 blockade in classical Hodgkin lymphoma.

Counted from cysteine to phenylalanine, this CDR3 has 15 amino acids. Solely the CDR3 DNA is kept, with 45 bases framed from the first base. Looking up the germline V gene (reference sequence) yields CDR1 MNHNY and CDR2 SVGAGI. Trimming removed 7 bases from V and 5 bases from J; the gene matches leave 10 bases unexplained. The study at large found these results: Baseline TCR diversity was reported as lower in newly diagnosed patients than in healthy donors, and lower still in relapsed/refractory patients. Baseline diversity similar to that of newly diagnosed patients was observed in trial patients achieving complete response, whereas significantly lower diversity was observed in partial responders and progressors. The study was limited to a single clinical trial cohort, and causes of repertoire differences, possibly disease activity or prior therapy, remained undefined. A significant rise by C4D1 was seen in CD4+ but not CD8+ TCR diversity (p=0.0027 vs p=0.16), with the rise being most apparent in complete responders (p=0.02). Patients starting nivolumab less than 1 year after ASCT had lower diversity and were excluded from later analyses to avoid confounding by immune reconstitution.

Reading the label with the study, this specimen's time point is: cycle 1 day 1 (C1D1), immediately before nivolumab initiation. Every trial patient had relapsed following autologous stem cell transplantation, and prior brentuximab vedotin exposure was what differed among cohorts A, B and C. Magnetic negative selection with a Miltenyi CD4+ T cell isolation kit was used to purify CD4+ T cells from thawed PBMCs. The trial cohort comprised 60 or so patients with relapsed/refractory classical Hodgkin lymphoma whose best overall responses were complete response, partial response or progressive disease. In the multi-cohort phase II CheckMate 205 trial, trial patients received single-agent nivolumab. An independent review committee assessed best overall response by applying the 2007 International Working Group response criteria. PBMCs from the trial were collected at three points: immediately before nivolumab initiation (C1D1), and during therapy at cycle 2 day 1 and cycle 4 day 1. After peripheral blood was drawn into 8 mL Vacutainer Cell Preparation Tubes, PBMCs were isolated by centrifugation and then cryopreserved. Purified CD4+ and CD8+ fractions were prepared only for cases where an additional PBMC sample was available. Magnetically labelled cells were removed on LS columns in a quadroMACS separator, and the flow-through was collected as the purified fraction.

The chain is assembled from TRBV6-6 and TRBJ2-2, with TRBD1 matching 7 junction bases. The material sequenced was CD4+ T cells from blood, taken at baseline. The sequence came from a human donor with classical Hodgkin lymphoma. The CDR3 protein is CASTPNRGSTGELFF. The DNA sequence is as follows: TGTGCCAGCACCCCCAACAGGGGAAGTACCGGGGAGCTGTTTTTT.